Here is one T cell receptor (beta chain) with its context. The sample has other DNA sequences that encode this CDR3 too. CDR3 length: 15 residues. The germline gives CDR1 SGHDT, CDR2 YYEEEE. The V gene lost 0 bases and the J gene lost 1 base, with 10 bases spanning the gap. This entry comes from a study of shared clonotypes between healthy human individuals. Naive CD8 cells lacked CD45RO, underwent positive selection for CCR7 and left out terminally differentiated effector memory CD45RA+ cells. Assay runs were performed at deep level. Sequenced by immunoSEQ multiplex PCR; TCRdb stores in-frame clones only, minus some. The sample gives some 1,900,000 clones, around 96% of which show up once; under 1.5% is in the top ten.

This receptor was identified in a man aged 18-30 years in good health. V and J are TRBV5-6 and TRBJ1-1; D might be TRBD1 (6 bases). Sequenced sample: naive CD8+ T cells sorted from blood. In DNA form, the CDR3 reads TGTGCCAGCAGCTTGGAGACAGGCGGGAACACTGAAGCTTTCTTT. This translates into CASSLETGGNTEAFF. The entire variable domain, with the rest obtained from reference TRBV5-6 and TRBJ1-1, is as follows: DAGVTQSPTHLIKTRGQQVTLRCSPKSGHDTVSWYQQALGQGPQFIFQYYEEEERQRGNFPDRFSGHQFPNYSSELNVNALLLGDSALYLCASSLETGGNTEAFFGQGTRLTVV.